What follows are 28 T cell receptor beta chains derived from one specimen sequenced in a study of blood T cell repertoires in COVID-19. Measured with immunoSEQ multiplex PCR; TCRdb has only the in-frame clones, and not every one. The sample has more than 150,000 clones; approximately 90% are singletons. The specimen was peripheral blood. Receptor source: a woman younger than 35 who had recovered from COVID-19.

V is TRBV7-2 and J is TRBJ1-4; 8 bases map to TRBD1. Germline V CDR1 and CDR2: SGHTA, FQGNSA. V shed 4 bases, J shed 6 bases, and the junction held 7 bases outside the gene matches. CDR3 size: 15 residues. In DNA form, the CDR3 reads TGTGCCAGCAGCTACGGACAGGGTCGGTATGAAAAACTGTTTTTT. Translating it yields CASSYGQGRYEKLFF.

The genes are TRBV6-6 and TRBJ1-5; tentative D call: TRBD1 (5 bases). The CDR3 sequence is 16 residues long. Per germline, CDR1 MNHNY and CDR2 SVGAGI (reference sequence). The V end was cut by 5 bases, the J end by 1 base, with 15 bases between. Here the CDR3 reads CASSAGTDSSNQPQHF. The CDR3 DNA follows: TGTGCCAGCAGTGCCGGGACTGACTCAAGCAATCAGCCCCAGCATTTT.

This clone was seen once. The rearrangement uses TRBV5-5 and TRBJ2-5; possibly TRBD2 for D (5 bases). Trimming stripped 4 bases from V and 5 bases from J, with 15 bases between. CDR1 and CDR2 (germline): SGHKS, YYEKEE (reference sequence). CDR3 length equals 14 residues. DNA for the CDR3: TGTGCCAGCAGCCCGGAGCTAGCTCAGGAGACCCAGTACTTC. This gives the protein CASSPELAQETQYF.

The V call is TRBV6-2 or TRBV6-3, the J call TRBJ2-1; the match to TRBD2 covers 13 bases. Germline trimming cut 5 bases from V and 7 bases from J; bases unmatched to any gene: 5. Germline V gene sequence: CDR1 MNHEY, CDR2 SVGEGT. The CDR3 length is 15 residues. DNA for the CDR3: TGTGCCAGCAGTCAACTAGCGGGAGGGCCGAATGAGCAGTTCTTC. Protein: CASSQLAGGPNEQFF.

This chain uses TRBV2 with TRBJ1-3; 11 nucleotides match TRBD1. V dropped 9 bases and J dropped 4; count of bases not matched to a gene: 8. The germline CDR1 and CDR2 sequences are SNHLY and FYNNEI. CDR3 size: 15 residues. This CDR3 is CASKFGQGAGNTIYF. The CDR3 DNA sequence: TGTGCCAGTAAATTCGGACAGGGGGCCGGAAACACCATATATTTT.

The chain is built from TRBV4-3 and TRBJ2-1, with TRBD1 as a possible D gene (6 bases). The CDR3 sequence is 14 residues long. V shed 2 bases and J shed 9 bases, with 14 bases lying between them. Germline CDR1 reads LGHNA; CDR2 reads YSLEER. In DNA form, the CDR3 reads TGCGCCAGCAGCCAAATAACAGGGAGTGGTGAGCAGTTCTTC. It translates to CASSQITGSGEQFF.

The V call is TRBV28, the J call TRBJ1-6; D might be TRBD1 (5 bases). Germline values: CDR1 MDHEN, CDR2 SYDVKM. Trimming stripped 2 bases from V and 7 bases from J, with 15 bases between. CDR3 length: 16 amino acids. CDR3 sequence (DNA): TGTGCCAGCAGTTTACCCCCCGCAGGGTTAAATTCACCCCTCCACTTT. Amino acids: CASSLPPAGLNSPLHF.

This chain uses TRBV5-1 with TRBJ2-7; D is perhaps TRBD2 (6 bases). Per the germline V gene, CDR1 is SGHRS and CDR2 is YFSETQ. V dropped 0 bases and J dropped 4 bases, with 8 bases sitting between them. The CDR3 consists of 13 residues. CDR3 in DNA: TGCGCCAGCAGCTTGGGGCGGGATTACGAGCAGTACGTC. Translating it yields CASSLGRDYEQYV.

This chain joins TRBV18 and TRBJ1-5, with D unclear. The CDR3 runs to 14 residues. CDR1 is KGHSH, CDR2 LQKENI, per germline. The V end was cut by 5 bases, the J end by 2 bases, with 10 bases between. CDR3: CASSEAGGNQPQHF. The CDR3 DNA is TGTGCCAGCTCAGAAGCGGGTGGCAATCAGCCCCAGCATTTT.

As concerns this clone: At one end, the junction sequence differs from germline, possibly due to a read error. The CDR3 protein is CATSGLASGRVLAWNEQFF. The CDR3 bases are TGTGCCACCAGTGGTTTGGCTAGCGGGAGGGTTTTGGCGTGGAATGAGCAGTTCTTC. The J gene is TRBJ2-1, the V gene TRBV24-1; 12 positions agree with TRBD2. Germline V gene sequence: CDR1 KGHDR, CDR2 SFDVKD. CDR3 size: 19 residues.

This clone was detected once. J is TRBJ2-2 and V is TRBV13; 8 bases are a match to TRBD1. After removal of 3 bases from V and 4 bases from J, the junction contained 4 bases not matched to a gene. This CDR3 has 15 amino acids. The germline gives CDR1 PRHDT, CDR2 FYEKMQ (reference sequence). CDR3: CASSFRTGPTGELFF. CDR3 DNA: TGTGCCAGCAGCTTTCGGACAGGGCCCACCGGGGAGCTGTTTTTT.

This chain joins TRBV9 and TRBJ1-1; 9 positions agree with TRBD1. The CDR3 spans 14 residues. V was pared by 0 bases and J by 4 bases, with 1 base of the junction left unmatched. Germline V lookup: CDR1 SGDLS, CDR2 YYNGEE. The CDR3 nucleotides are TGTGCCAGCAGCGTAGCGACAGGGGGCACTGAAGCTTTCTTT. Translating it yields CASSVATGGTEAFF. The entire variable domain, with the rest obtained from reference TRBV9 and TRBJ1-1, is as follows: DSGVTQTPKHLITATGQRVTLRCSPRSGDLSVYWYQQSLDQGLQFLIQYYNGEERAKGNILERFSAQQFPDLHSELNLSSLELGDSALYFCASSVATGGTEAFFGQGTRLTVV.

This chain joins TRBV5-6 and TRBJ2-7, with TRBD2 matching 7 bases. The germline CDR1 and CDR2 sequences are SGHDT and YYEEEE. After removal of 6 bases from V and 3 bases from J, the junction contained 9 bases not matched to a gene. The CDR3 length is 14 residues. The CDR3 loop reads CASTSYQRDYEQYV. The CDR3 DNA is TGTGCCAGCACCTCGTATCAGCGGGACTACGAGCAGTACGTC.

The chain employs TRBV7-9 and TRBJ1-2; 10 nucleotides match TRBD1. CDR3 length: 16 residues. J was trimmed by 4 bases and V by 5 bases; bases with no gene match: 10. Germline loops: CDR1 SEHNR, CDR2 FQNEAQ (reference sequence). The CDR3 DNA reads TGTGCCAGCAGCCGACCCGGGACAGGGGATTCCTATGGCTACACCTTC. It yields the protein CASSRPGTGDSYGYTF.

This clone was picked up one time. V and J are TRBV9 and TRBJ2-1; 11 nucleotides match TRBD2. Germline V gene lookup returns CDR1 SGDLS and CDR2 YYNGEE. The V and J ends lost 3 bases and 6 bases, in that order; junction bases with no gene match: 5. This CDR3 has 15 amino acids. The CDR3 nucleotides read TGTGCCAGCAGCGCTAGCGGGGGGAACTTCAATGAGCAGTTCTTC. Translation gives CASSASGGNFNEQFF.

This chain links TRBV11-2 with TRBJ2-5; a weak D match, TRBD1 (6 bases). From germline, CDR1 is SGHAT and CDR2 FQNNGV. CDR3 length: 16 residues. With 0 bases removed from V and 4 bases from J, the gap between germline ends came to 15 bases. The CDR3 region is CASSLDSYRVGETQYF. CDR3 coding DNA: TGTGCCAGCAGCTTAGACTCCTACAGGGTTGGAGAGACCCAGTACTTC.

This rearrangement joins TRBV15 to TRBJ2-7; TRBD2 agrees at 7 bases. CDR1 LNHNV and CDR2 YYDKDF come from the germline V gene (reference sequence). Trimming at V came to 1 base and at J to 7 bases, leaving 13 bases not matched to a gene. This CDR3 spans 16 amino acids. CDR3 sequence reads: CATSRGPGSGTGEQYV. CDR3 DNA sequence: TGTGCCACCAGCAGAGGCCCCGGCAGCGGGACGGGGGAGCAGTACGTC.

This chain uses TRBV2 with TRBJ2-6, with a tentative D call TRBD1 (6 bases). V was shortened by 8 bases and J by 2 bases, with 16 bases between the two germline ends. The CDR3 covers 16 residues. CDR1 and CDR2 (germline): SNHLY, FYNNEI. The CDR3 spells CASQQTGSAGANVLTF. The CDR3 nucleotides read TGTGCCAGCCAGCAAACAGGGTCGGCTGGGGCCAACGTCCTGACTTTC.

The V and J genes are TRBV4-1 and TRBJ1-2, with 12 bases identical to TRBD1. The CDR3 length is 15 residues. J lost 7 bases, V lost 2 bases, and 5 bases had no gene match. Germline V gene sequence: CDR1 MGHRA, CDR2 YSYEKL. CDR3 DNA: TGCGCCAGCAGCCAACCGGGACAGGGGGCCGGTGGCTACACCTTC. Translation gives CASSQPGQGAGGYTF.

The chain combines TRBV21-1 with TRBJ2-1; the D call of TRBD1 is as the table states it, not checked on the DNA. TRBV21-1 is a documented pseudogene. The CDR3 covers 15 residues. The CDR3 DNA follows: TGTGCCAGCACCCGAAGGGTAGGGGTATCCAATGAGCAGTTCTTC. Protein product: CASTRRVGVSNEQFF.

V gene TRBV25-1 combines with J gene TRBJ1-2; TRBD1 might be the D (5 bases). CDR3 length equals 15 residues. V was cut by 2 bases and J by 3 bases, with 13 bases left in between. Germline V CDR1 and CDR2: MGHDK, SYGVNS. DNA of the CDR3: TGTGCCAGCAGTGAAAGAGGACACCGGTACTATGGCTACACCTTC. Its translation is CASSERGHRYYGYTF.

The rearrangement uses TRBV5-4 and TRBJ2-1; possibly TRBD1 for D (6 bases). Trimming cost V 1 base and J 3 bases, with 11 bases left between them. The CDR3 spans 15 residues. CDR1 is SGHNT and CDR2 is YYREEE in the germline V gene (reference sequence). The CDR3 loop is CASSLIRGHYNEQFF. In nucleotides, the CDR3 is TGTGCCAGCAGCTTGATCCGGGGACACTACAATGAGCAGTTCTTC.

The chain employs TRBV11-2 and TRBJ1-1, with 7 bases identical to TRBD1. This CDR3 is built from 16 residues. With V trimmed by 1 base and J by 1 base, 6 bases remained unmatched. In germline, CDR1 is SGHAT, CDR2 FQNNGV. DNA for the CDR3: TGTGCCAGCAGCTTAGTGAGACAGGGACCGAACACTGAAGCTTTCTTT. Protein product: CASSLVRQGPNTEAFF.

The chain employs TRBV19 and TRBJ2-7, with TRBD1 matching 8 bases. The CDR3 length is 11 residues. Germline V gene data show CDR1 as LNHDA and CDR2 as SQIVND (reference sequence). The J segment lost 3 bases and the V segment lost 8 bases, leaving 0 bases of the junction unmatched. The CDR3 sequence: CASGQGYEQYF. DNA for the CDR3: TGTGCCAGTGGACAGGGCTACGAGCAGTACTTC.

CDR3: CASSYGTGGNTIYF. In DNA, the CDR3 is TGTGCCAGCAGCTACGGGACAGGGGGAAACACCATATATTTT. The chain has TRBV13 and TRBJ1-3, with 9 positions matching TRBD1. Germline-derived CDR1 and CDR2 are PRHDT and FYEKMQ (reference sequence). The V gene end was trimmed by 4 bases and the J gene end by 4 bases; junction bases not matched to a gene: 2. The CDR3 has 14 residues.

The V and J genes are TRBV3-1 (or the pseudogene TRBV3-2) and TRBJ2-1; 12 nucleotides match TRBD2. Germline CDR1 is LGHDT and CDR2 is YNNKEL (reference sequence). CDR3 length: 19 amino acids. J was trimmed by 5 bases and V by 2 bases; bases with no gene match: 13. CDR3 nucleotide sequence: TGTGCCAGCAGCCAAACCATTCCCGGACTAGCGGGGATTCACAATGAGCAGTTCTTC. It is translated as CASSQTIPGLAGIHNEQFF.

CDR3 protein: CASSQDSERDDRETQYF. The CDR3 coding sequence is TGTGCCAGCAGCCAAGATTCGGAGCGGGATGACCGAGAGACCCAGTACTTC. The chain carries TRBV3-1 (or the pseudogene TRBV3-2) and TRBJ2-5, with 7 positions matching TRBD2. The trim removed 0 bases at V and 4 bases at J, leaving 11 bases unmatched. Germline CDR1 and CDR2: LGHDT and YNNKEL (reference sequence). The CDR3 has 17 amino acids.

CDR3 protein: CASSERTSGANTGELFF. The CDR3 DNA reads TGTGCCAGCAGCGAAAGGACTAGCGGGGCGAACACCGGGGAGCTGTTTTTT. This chain uses TRBV3-1 (or the pseudogene TRBV3-2) with TRBJ2-2, with TRBD2 matching 12 bases. V was clipped by 5 bases and J by 0 bases; unmatched bases: 4. Germline CDR1 and CDR2: LGHDT and YNNKEL (reference sequence). The CDR3 is made up of 17 amino acids.